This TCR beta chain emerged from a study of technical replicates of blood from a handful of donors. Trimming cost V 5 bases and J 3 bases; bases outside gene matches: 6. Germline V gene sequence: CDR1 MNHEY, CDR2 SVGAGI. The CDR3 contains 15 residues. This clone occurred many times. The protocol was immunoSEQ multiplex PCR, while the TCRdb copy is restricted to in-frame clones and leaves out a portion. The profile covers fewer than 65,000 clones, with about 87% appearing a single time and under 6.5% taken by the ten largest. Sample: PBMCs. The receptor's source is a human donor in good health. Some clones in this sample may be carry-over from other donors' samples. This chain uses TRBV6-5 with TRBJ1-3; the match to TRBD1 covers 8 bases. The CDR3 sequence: CASSLDRANGNTIYF. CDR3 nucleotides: TGTGCCAGCAGTCTGGACAGGGCAAATGGAAACACCATATATTTT.